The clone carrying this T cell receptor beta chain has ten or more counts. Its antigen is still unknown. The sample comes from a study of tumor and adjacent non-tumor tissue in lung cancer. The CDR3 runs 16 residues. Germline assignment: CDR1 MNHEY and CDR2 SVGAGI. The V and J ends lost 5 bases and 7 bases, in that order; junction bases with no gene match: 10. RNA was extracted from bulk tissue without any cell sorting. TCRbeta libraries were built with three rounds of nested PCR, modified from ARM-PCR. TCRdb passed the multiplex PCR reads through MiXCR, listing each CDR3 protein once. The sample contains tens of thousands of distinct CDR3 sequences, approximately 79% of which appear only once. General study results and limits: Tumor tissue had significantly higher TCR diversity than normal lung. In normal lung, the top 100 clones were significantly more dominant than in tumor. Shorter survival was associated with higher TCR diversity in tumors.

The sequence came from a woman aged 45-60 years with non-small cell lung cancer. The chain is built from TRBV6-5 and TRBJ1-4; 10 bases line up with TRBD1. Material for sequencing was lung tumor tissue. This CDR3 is CASSLLGTGDLEKLFF. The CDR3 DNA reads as TGTGCCAGCAGTCTTCTCGGGACAGGGGATCTTGAAAAACTGTTTTTT.